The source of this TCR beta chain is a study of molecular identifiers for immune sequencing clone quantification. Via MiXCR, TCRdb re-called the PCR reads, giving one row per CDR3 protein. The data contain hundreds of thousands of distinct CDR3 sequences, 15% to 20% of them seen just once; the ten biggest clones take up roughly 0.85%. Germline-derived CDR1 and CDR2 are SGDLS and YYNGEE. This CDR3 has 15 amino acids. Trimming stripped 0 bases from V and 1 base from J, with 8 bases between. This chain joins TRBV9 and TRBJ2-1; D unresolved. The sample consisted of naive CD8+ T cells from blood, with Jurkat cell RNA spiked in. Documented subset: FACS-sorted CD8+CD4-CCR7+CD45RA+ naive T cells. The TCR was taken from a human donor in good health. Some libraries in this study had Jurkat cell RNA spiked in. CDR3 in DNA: TGTGCCAGCAGCGTAGTCGGTGTGTCCTACAATGAGCAGTTCTTC. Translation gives CASSVVGVSYNEQFF.